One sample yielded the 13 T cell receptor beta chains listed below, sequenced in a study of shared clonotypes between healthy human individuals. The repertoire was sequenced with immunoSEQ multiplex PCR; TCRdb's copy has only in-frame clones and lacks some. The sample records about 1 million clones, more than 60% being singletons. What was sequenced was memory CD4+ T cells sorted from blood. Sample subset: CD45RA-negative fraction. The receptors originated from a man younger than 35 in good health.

CDR3 residues: CASSQDVANTEAFF. DNA for the CDR3: TGTGCCAGCAGCCAAGATGTTGCGAACACTGAAGCTTTCTTT. V is TRBV14 and J is TRBJ1-1; no reliable D call. The CDR3 is 14 amino acids. Trimming took 0 bases from V and 1 from J, leaving 6 bases between them. The germline CDR1 and CDR2 sequences are SGHDN and FVKESK. The whole variable domain, remainder taken from reference TRBV14 and TRBJ1-1, is EAGVTQFPSHSVIEKGQTVTLRCDPISGHDNLYWYRRVMGKEIKFLLHFVKESKQDESGMPNNRFLAERTGGTYSTLKVQPAELEDSGVYFCASSQDVANTEAFFGQGTRLTVV.

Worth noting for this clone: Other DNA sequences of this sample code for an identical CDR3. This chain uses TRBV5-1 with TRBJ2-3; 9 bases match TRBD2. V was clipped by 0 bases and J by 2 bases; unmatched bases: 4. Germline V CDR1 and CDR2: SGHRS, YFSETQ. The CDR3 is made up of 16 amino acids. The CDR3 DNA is TGCGCCAGCAGCTTGGAGCGGGGGGCTTCCACAGATACGCAGTATTTT. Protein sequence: CASSLERGASTDTQYF. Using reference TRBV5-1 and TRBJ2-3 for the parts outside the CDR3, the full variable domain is KAGVTQTPRYLIKTRGQQVTLSCSPISGHRSVSWYQQTPGQGLQFLFEYFSETQRNKGNFPGRFSGRQFSNSRSEMNVSTLELGDSALYLCASSLERGASTDTQYFGPGTRLTVL.

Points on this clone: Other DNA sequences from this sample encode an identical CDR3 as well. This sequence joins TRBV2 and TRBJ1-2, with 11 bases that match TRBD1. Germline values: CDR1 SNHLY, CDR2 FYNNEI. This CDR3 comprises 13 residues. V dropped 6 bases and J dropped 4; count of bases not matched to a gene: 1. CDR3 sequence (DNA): TGTGCCAGCAGCGGGACAGGGGGCTATGGCTACACCTTC. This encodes CASSGTGGYGYTF.

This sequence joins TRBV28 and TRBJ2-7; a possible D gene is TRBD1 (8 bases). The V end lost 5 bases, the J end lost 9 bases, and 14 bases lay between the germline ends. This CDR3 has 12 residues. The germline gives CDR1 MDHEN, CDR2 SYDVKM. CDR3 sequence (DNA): TGTGCCAGCAGTCTGACAGGGGAGGGGCAGTACTTC. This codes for CASSLTGEGQYF.

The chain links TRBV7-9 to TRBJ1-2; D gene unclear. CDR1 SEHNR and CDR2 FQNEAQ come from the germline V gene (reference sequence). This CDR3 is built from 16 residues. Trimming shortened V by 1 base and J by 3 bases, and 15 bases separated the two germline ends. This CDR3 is CASSLVRFESYYGYTF. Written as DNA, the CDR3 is TGTGCCAGCAGCTTAGTCCGGTTTGAGTCTTACTATGGCTACACCTTC.

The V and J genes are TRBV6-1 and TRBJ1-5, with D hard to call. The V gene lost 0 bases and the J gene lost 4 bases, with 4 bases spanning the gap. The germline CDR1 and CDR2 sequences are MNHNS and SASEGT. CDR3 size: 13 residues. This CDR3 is CASSEAWNQPQHF. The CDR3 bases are TGTGCCAGCAGTGAAGCGTGGAATCAGCCCCAGCATTTT.

The CDR3 DNA is TGTGCCAGCAGTACCGGGACCCCTTCGACCTATGGCTACACCTTC. As protein: CASSTGTPSTYGYTF. The rearrangement links TRBV6-5 to TRBJ1-2; weak D call: TRBD1 (5 bases). Germline CDR1 MNHEY, CDR2 SVGAGI. V lost 5 bases, J lost 4 bases, and 17 bases lay in between. The CDR3 spans 15 residues.

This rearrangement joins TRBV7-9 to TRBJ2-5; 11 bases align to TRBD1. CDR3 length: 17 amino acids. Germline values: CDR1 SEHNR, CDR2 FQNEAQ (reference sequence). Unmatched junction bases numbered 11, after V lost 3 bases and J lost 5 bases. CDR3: CASSLERTGGYGETQYF. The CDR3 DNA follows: TGTGCCAGCAGCTTGGAACGGACAGGGGGCTATGGGGAGACCCAGTACTTC.

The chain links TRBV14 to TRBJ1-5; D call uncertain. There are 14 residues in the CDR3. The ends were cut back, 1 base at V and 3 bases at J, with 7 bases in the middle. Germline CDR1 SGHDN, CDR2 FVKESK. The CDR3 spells CASSQVGYNQPQHF. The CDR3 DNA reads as TGTGCCAGCAGCCAAGTAGGTTACAATCAGCCCCAGCATTTT.

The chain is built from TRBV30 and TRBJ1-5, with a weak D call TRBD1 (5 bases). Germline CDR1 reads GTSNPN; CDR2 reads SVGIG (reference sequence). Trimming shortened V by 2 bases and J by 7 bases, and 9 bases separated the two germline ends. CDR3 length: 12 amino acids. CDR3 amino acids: CAWSRREQPQHF. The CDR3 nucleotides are TGTGCCTGGAGTCGCAGGGAGCAGCCCCAGCATTTT.

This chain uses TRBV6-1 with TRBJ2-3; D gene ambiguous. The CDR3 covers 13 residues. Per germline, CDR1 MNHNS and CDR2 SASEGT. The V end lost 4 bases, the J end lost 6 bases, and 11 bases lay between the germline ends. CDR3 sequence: CASSVVLLDTQYF. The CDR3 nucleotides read TGTGCCAGCAGTGTAGTCCTTCTTGATACGCAGTATTTT.

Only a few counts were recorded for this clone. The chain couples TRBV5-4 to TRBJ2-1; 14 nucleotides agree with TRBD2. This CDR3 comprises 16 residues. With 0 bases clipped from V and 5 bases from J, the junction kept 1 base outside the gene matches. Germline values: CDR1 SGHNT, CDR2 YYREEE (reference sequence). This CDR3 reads CASSLGGLAGDNEQFF. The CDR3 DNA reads TGTGCCAGCAGCTTGGGGGGACTAGCGGGAGACAATGAGCAGTTCTTC.

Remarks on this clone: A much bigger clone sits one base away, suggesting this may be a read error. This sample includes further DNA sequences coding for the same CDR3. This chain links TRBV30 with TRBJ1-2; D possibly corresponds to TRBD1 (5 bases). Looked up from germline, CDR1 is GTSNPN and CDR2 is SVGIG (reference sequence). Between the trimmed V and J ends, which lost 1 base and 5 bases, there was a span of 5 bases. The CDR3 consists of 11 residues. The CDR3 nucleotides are TGTGCCTGGAGTGGGACATATGGCTACACCTTC. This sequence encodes CAWSGTYGYTF. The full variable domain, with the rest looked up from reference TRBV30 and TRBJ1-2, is SQTIHQWPATLVQPVGSPLSLECTVEGTSNPNLYWYRQAAGRGLQLLFYSVGIGQISSEVPQNLSASRPQDRQFILSSKKLLLSDSGFYLCAWSGTYGYTFGSGTRLTVV.